What follows are 5 T cell receptor beta chains derived from one specimen sequenced in a study of Ad26.COV2.S vaccination and SARS-CoV-2 variants. This sample's treatment: approximately 18 received Ad26.COV2.S at low or high dose, single or two shots; about 5 received placebo; per-sample allocation not given. The samples date from day 63 after the first vaccine or placebo injection. Profiled with immunoSEQ multiplex PCR; TCRdb holds only in-frame clones, not every one. The sample contains some 290,000 clones, 85% of which appear only once. The material was peripheral blood, obtained in a trial of Ad26.COV2.S vaccine versus placebo. The receptor set was obtained from a person aged 18-60 years who received the Ad26.COV2.S COVID-19 vaccine or a placebo.

V usage is TRBV7-2 and J usage is TRBJ2-7; 14 positions agree with TRBD2. This CDR3 is 14 amino acids long. V was clipped by 5 bases and J by 6 bases; unmatched bases: 3. Per germline, CDR1 SGHTA and CDR2 FQGNSA. DNA of the CDR3: TGTGCCAGCAGCCACGGACTAGCGGGGGGCGAGCAGTACTTC. It yields the protein CASSHGLAGGEQYF.

This clone has only one observation. This sequence joins TRBV28 and TRBJ2-3; TRBD2 matches at 7 bases. The CDR3 loop spans 15 amino acids. V gave up 5 bases and J gave up 4 bases; unmatched junction bases: 9. In germline, CDR1 is MDHEN, CDR2 SYDVKM. The CDR3 DNA reads TGTGCCAGCAGTCCGAACGGGGGGAAGGCAGATACGCAGTATTTT. It translates to CASSPNGGKADTQYF.

The chain has TRBV6-6 and TRBJ2-5, with unresolved D. Per germline, CDR1 MNHNY and CDR2 SVGAGI (reference sequence). Between the trimmed V and J ends, which lost 10 bases and 3 bases, there was a span of 15 bases. This CDR3 contains 13 residues. The CDR3 region has the DNA TGTGCCACCCTGGAGCTGAGAAAAGAGACCCAGTACTTC. Protein: CATLELRKETQYF.

This clone was seen a few times. CDR3 loop: CASSPPSTGEKQYF. Here the CDR3 DNA reads TGTGCCAGCTCACCACCTTCGACAGGGGAGAAGCAGTACTTC. This chain uses TRBV18 with TRBJ2-7, with TRBD1 matching 8 bases. Germline assignment: CDR1 KGHSH and CDR2 LQKENI. V gave up 0 bases and J gave up 8 bases; unmatched junction bases: 6. The CDR3 is made up of 14 amino acids.

The chain carries TRBV7-9 and TRBJ1-5; tentatively, D is TRBD1 (6 bases). Trimming took off 0 bases at V and 5 bases at J, with 14 bases between the two ends. CDR3 size: 16 residues. Per germline, CDR1 SEHNR and CDR2 FQNEAQ (reference sequence). The CDR3 DNA reads as TGTGCCAGCAGCTTAGCGCGCGGCGACAGGCATCAGCCCCAGCATTTT. Protein: CASSLARGDRHQPQHF.